A selection of T cell receptor beta chains follows, all from one sample in a study of T-cell reconstitution after alpha-beta-depleted transplantation in children. TCRdb reprocessed the PCR reads via MiXCR and lists one record per CDR3 protein. The repertoire holds fewer than 450,000 distinct CDR3 sequences, with around 15% as singletons. Specimen: PBMCs, mostly from graft donor cells, collected 360 days after TCRalphabeta/CD19-depleted stem cell transplant. The receptors were sampled from a male patient between 2 and 15 years old who had a stem cell transplant for acute lymphoblastic leukemia, so the T cells may come from the graft donor. The CDR3 runs from the conserved cysteine through the conserved F or W.

CDR3 protein,V gene,J gene
CASSLALPGISSYEQYF,TRBV5-1,TRBJ2-7
CATSDLPGTHETQYF,TRBV24-1,TRBJ2-5
CASSYYRVSLGEQYF,TRBV6-5,TRBJ2-7
CASSSQGGKLFF,TRBV12-3/TRBV12-4,TRBJ1-4
CANAPRTSPGELFF,TRBV28,TRBJ2-2
CASSLALTQAQHF,TRBV7-2,TRBJ1-5
CASSQDRNYLADTQYF,TRBV4-3,TRBJ2-3
CASSSGYEQFF,TRBV6-5,TRBJ2-1
CAISPGPNGFNEQFF,TRBV10-3,TRBJ2-1
CASTSDSRETQYF,TRBV25-1,TRBJ2-5
CASSPAQRYNEQFF,TRBV4-2,TRBJ2-1
CASSPGLAGGHTYEQYF,TRBV4-2,TRBJ2-7
CASSLERPYEKLFF,TRBV7-8,TRBJ1-4
CASSPRWVSGRASINEQFF,TRBV7-7,TRBJ2-1
CASSLERFARFTQYF,TRBV5-6,TRBJ2-3
CASSLEGPGNTIYF,TRBV12-3/TRBV12-4,TRBJ1-3
CASSLRVLWEPNTGELFF,TRBV12-3/TRBV12-4,TRBJ2-2
CASSRSGNQPQHF,TRBV12-3/TRBV12-4,TRBJ1-5
CASRNQGGSDGAMETQYF,TRBV9,TRBJ2-5
CASSYSKRASWDEQFF,TRBV6-5,TRBJ2-1
CASSQEAGGLAEAFF,TRBV4-3,TRBJ1-1
CASSTPLDRTDTQYF,TRBV12-3/TRBV12-4,TRBJ2-3
CASRSSDRAVAEAFF,TRBV6-6,TRBJ1-1
CASSPGQGANSPLHF,TRBV4-1,TRBJ1-6
CASSQGRAYEQYF,TRBV27,TRBJ2-7
CAISESGQGTSYNSPLHF,TRBV10-3,TRBJ1-6
CASSSTTGGYTF,TRBV28,TRBJ1-2
CASSSSRGVAQYF,TRBV12-3/TRBV12-4,TRBJ2-5
CATSREAGPVKNIQYF,TRBV15,TRBJ2-4
CASSLVSRAETQYF,TRBV7-2,TRBJ2-5
CASSLGQANTEAFF,TRBV7-9,TRBJ1-1
CASSLRRDSADTQYF,TRBV9,TRBJ2-3
CASSPGLGESNYNEQFF,TRBV11-3,TRBJ2-1
CASSLSRDTDTQYF,TRBV7-2,TRBJ2-3